This T cell receptor (beta chain) derives from a study of OX40 agonist ivuxolimab in advanced cancers. On the study more broadly: Ivuxolimab, an agonistic anti-OX40 (CD134) antibody, was given to patients. Study findings and constraints: Expanded peripheral T cell antigen specificity was not determined. With doses of 0.1 to 3.0 mg/kg, CD4+ and CD8+ blood T cells had undergone clonal expansion by week 6. Expanded clones belonging to CD8+ T cells outnumbered, on average, those of CD4+.

Comment on this clone: Antigen specificity is unknown.

The CDR3 runs to 19 residues. The trim removed 0 bases at V and 5 bases at J, leaving 12 bases unmatched. Profiled with immunoSEQ multiplex PCR; TCRdb holds only in-frame clones, not every one. In the table there are about 88,000 clones, about 86% of which are singletons. V is TRBV23-1 and J is TRBJ2-2, with 10 nucleotides matching TRBD2. TRBV23-1 is marked as an open reading frame, function uncertain. This specimen was CD4+ or CD8+ T cells sorted from blood, taken in a trial of the OX40 agonist ivuxolimab. This receptor was obtained from an adult with an advanced solid tumor such as melanoma, head and neck, liver or kidney cancer. CDR3 bases: TGCGCCAGCAGTCAATCTCAGGGGTCTAGCGGGAGTGGGACCGGGGAGCTGTTTTTT. Its protein product is CASSQSQGSSGSGTGELFF.